This TCR beta chain was sequenced for a study of yellow fever vaccine responses in identical twins. Broader study findings: Vaccine T cell responses of twins reportedly seemed partly convergent and partly personalized.

With regard to this clonotype: Its antigen remains unknown.

CDR1 is SNHLY and CDR2 is FYNNEI in the germline V gene. V shed 6 bases and J shed 3 bases, with 5 bases lying between them. This CDR3 comprises 11 residues. TCRdb fed the RT-PCR reads into MiXCR, producing one record per CDR3 protein. The table shows 9,800 or so distinct CDR3 sequences, with approximately 88% occurring only once. This specimen was T cells from blood (PBMCs), unsorted or a sorted subset (not recorded which), taken before or after yellow fever vaccination (not recorded which). This clonotype was obtained from a woman younger than 35 who received the yellow fever vaccine. This rearrangement joins TRBV2 to TRBJ1-1; D not certain. This CDR3 is CASSRDTEAFF. CDR3 DNA: TGTGCCAGCAGCCGCGACACTGAAGCTTTCTTT.